This T cell receptor (beta chain) was recorded in a study of T cell repertoires in cytomegalovirus infection. Using its own MiXCR run on the reads, TCRdb lists one record per CDR3 protein. The data hold around 530,000 distinct CDR3 sequences, with approximately 16% observed a single time. Study findings and constraints: There were HLA-C-restricted CMV-specific TCR beta clonotypes dominating the ex vivo response.

The CDR3 sequence is 17 residues long. The germline V gene has CDR1 MNHNS and CDR2 SASEGT. V lost 8 bases and J 0 bases, leaving 17 bases between the germline ends. This clonotype has at least ten counts. The antigen remains undetermined. The chain links TRBV6-1 to TRBJ2-6; D is undetermined. The sequence derives from a human donor in good health (CMV status not recorded). Some clones in this sample may be carry-over from other donors' samples. The sample taken for sequencing was CD8+ T cells from PBMCs. The CDR3 DNA sequence: TGTGCCAGCGAACGGAAACCACCCACCTCTGGGGCCAACGTCCTGACTTTC. Amino acid sequence: CASERKPPTSGANVLTF.